The 2 T cell receptor beta chains given below trace back to one sample, sequenced in a study of response to subunit inactivated influenza vaccine. Each CDR3 protein gets one entry after TCRdb re-called the RT-PCR reads with MiXCR. The top ten hold approximately 2% of the sample, which has about 520,000 distinct CDR3 sequences, about 25% seen once. The sample here was CD4+ T cells sorted from PBMCs, taken 4 to 6 days after vaccination. All receptors come from a man between 50 and 59 years old who received an inactivated influenza vaccine.

The chain employs TRBV4-3 and TRBJ2-1; 13 bases fit TRBD2. CDR3 size: 16 residues. Trimming cost V 5 bases and J 8 bases; bases outside gene matches: 9. CDR1 is LGHNA and CDR2 is YSLEER in the germline V gene. In DNA form, the CDR3 reads TGCGCCAGCAGCTTACTAGCGGGGGGGCACTTGGATGAGCAGTTCTTC. This codes for CASSLLAGGHLDEQFF.

This clonotype was recorded a few times. The chain joins TRBV29-1 to TRBJ1-6; TRBD1 is a possible D gene (5 bases). Looked up from germline, CDR1 is SQVTM and CDR2 is ANQGSEA. The CDR3 is 13 residues long. V dropped 7 bases and J dropped 6 bases, with 13 bases sitting between them. CDR3 sequence: CSARGVGNSPLHF. Written as DNA, the CDR3 is TGCAGCGCTAGGGGTGTGGGTAATTCACCCCTCCACTTT.